The 9 T cell receptor beta chains in this list originate from one sample, sequenced in a study of blood T cell repertoires in COVID-19. Measured with immunoSEQ multiplex PCR; TCRdb has only the in-frame clones, and not every one. The data contain about 220,000 clones, roughly 83% of them singletons. Sample: PBMCs or T cells enriched from blood (not recorded which). The receptors shown here come from a woman in her 40s with acute COVID-19.

This chain connects TRBV27 to TRBJ2-7; D ambiguous. Germline V gives CDR1 MNHEY, CDR2 SMNVEV (reference sequence). Trimming pared 2 bases from V and 2 bases from J, leaving 7 bases between. This CDR3 comprises 13 residues. The CDR3 is CASSLRLAYEQYF. DNA for the CDR3: TGTGCCAGCAGTTTACGGCTAGCCTACGAGCAGTACTTC.

The CDR3 here is CASSAGQGTYEQYF. The CDR3 region has the DNA TGTGCCAGCAGCGCCGGACAGGGGACCTACGAGCAGTACTTC. The J gene is TRBJ2-7, the V gene TRBV11-1; 9 nucleotides match TRBD1. The germline V gene encodes CDR1 SGHAT and CDR2 FQDESV (reference sequence). V gave up 5 bases and J gave up 2 bases; unmatched junction bases: 4. This CDR3 is 14 amino acids long.

The V and J genes are TRBV10-3 and TRBJ1-5; D may be TRBD1 (6 bases). V was clipped by 5 bases and J by 1 base, with 12 bases between them. Germline values: CDR1 ENHRY, CDR2 SYGVKD. The CDR3 is made up of 15 amino acids. CDR3 nucleotide sequence: TGTGCCATCAGTCCAACCGGGACAAGCAATCAGCCCCAGCATTTT. Its protein product is CAISPTGTSNQPQHF.

The V call is TRBV20-1, the J call TRBJ2-4; D is ambiguous. V lost 5 bases to trimming and J lost 0 bases, with 11 bases between them. The CDR3 spans 14 residues. The germline V gene has CDR1 DFQATT and CDR2 SNEGSKA (reference sequence). This CDR3 reads CSAGVNLAKNIQYF. CDR3 nucleotides: TGCAGTGCTGGTGTAAATCTAGCCAAAAACATTCAGTACTTC.

V is TRBV5-1 and J is TRBJ2-3; D not resolved. Germline V gene lookup returns CDR1 SGHRS and CDR2 YFSETQ. The CDR3 has 11 amino acids. Trimming removed 0 bases at V and 7 bases at J, with 3 bases between. The CDR3, as DNA: TGCGCCAGCAGCTTGGCCAATACGCAGTATTTT. Translation gives CASSLANTQYF. The whole variable domain, filled in from reference TRBV5-1 and TRBJ2-3, reads KAGVTQTPRYLIKTRGQQVTLSCSPISGHRSVSWYQQTPGQGLQFLFEYFSETQRNKGNFPGRFSGRQFSNSRSEMNVSTLELGDSALYLCASSLANTQYFGPGTRLTVL.

The CDR3 loop reads CASSKRRGGYSNQPQHF. CDR3 coding DNA: TGTGCCAGCAGCAAAAGGAGGGGGGGATATAGCAATCAGCCCCAGCATTTT. The J gene is TRBJ1-5, the V gene TRBV21-1. TRBV21-1 is termed a pseudogene. The CDR3 length is 17 residues.

This chain connects TRBV2 to TRBJ1-2, with D possibly TRBD1 on 5 matching bases. Germline assignment: CDR1 SNHLY and CDR2 FYNNEI. The V gene lost 10 bases and the J gene lost 12 bases, with 9 bases spanning the gap. The CDR3 has 8 amino acids. In nucleotides, the CDR3 is TGTGCCATACAGGTCAACACCTTC. Its protein product is CAIQVNTF.

This clone appeared a few times. The chain has TRBV11-2 and TRBJ2-3, with TRBD2 as a possible D gene (6 bases). Germline V CDR1 and CDR2: SGHAT, FQNNGV. Trimming took off 8 bases at V and 1 base at J, with 7 bases between the two ends. The CDR3 sequence is 12 residues long. The CDR3 region is CASLAGTDTQYF. The DNA of the CDR3 is TGTGCCAGCTTAGCGGGCACAGATACGCAGTATTTT. The entire variable domain, with the rest obtained from reference TRBV11-2 and TRBJ2-3, is as follows: EAGVAQSPRYKIIEKRQSVAFWCNPISGHATLYWYQQILGQGPKLLIQFQNNGVVDDSQLPKDRFSAERLKGVDSTLKIQPAKLEDSAVYLCASLAGTDTQYFGPGTRLTVL.

In regard to this clone: Within the sample, other DNA sequences also encode this same CDR3. CDR3 bases: TGTGCCAGCTCACCGGCCGGGACAGGGACCTACAATGAGCAGTTCTTC. Its protein is CASSPAGTGTYNEQFF. The chain is built from TRBV18 and TRBJ2-1, with 9 bases that match TRBD1. This CDR3 region has 16 residues. After removal of 3 bases from V and 2 bases from J, the junction contained 5 bases not matched to a gene. CDR1 is KGHSH and CDR2 is LQKENI in the germline V gene.